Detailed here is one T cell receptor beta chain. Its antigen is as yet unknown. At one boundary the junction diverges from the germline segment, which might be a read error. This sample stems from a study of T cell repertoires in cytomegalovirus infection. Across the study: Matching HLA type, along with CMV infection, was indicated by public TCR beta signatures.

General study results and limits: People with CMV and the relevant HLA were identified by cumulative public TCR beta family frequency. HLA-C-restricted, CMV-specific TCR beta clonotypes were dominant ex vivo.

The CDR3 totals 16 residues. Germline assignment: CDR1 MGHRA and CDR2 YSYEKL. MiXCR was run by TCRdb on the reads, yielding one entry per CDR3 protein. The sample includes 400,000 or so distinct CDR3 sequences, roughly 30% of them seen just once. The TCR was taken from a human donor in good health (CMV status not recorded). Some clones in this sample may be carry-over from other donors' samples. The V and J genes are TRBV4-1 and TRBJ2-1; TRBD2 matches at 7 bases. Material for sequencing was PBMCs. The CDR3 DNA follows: TGTGCCAGCAGCCAAGAAGTGGGGGGGGAAGACAATGAGCAGTTCTTC. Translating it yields CASSQEVGGEDNEQFF.